The rows below give T cell receptor beta chains drawn from one sample of a study of beta chain features in type 1 diabetes. Repertoires were generated with immunoSEQ multiplex PCR, while TCRdb's copy carries only in-frame clones and drops some. The sample lists 300,000 to 450,000 clones, about 12% occurring once. Sequenced sample: naive CD4+ T cells from blood. The receptors come from a man aged 18 to 30 in good health. Both conserved end residues are trimmed from each CDR3. The D gene is left open where the match is weak.

v_call	d_call	j_call	cdr3_aa
TRBV18	NA	TRBJ1-5	ASSRISNQPQH
TRBV15	NA	TRBJ2-5	ATSRDISRGSETQY
TRBV5-1	NA	TRBJ1-1	ASSLLGGAGTEAF
TRBV13	TRBD2	TRBJ2-3	ASSSLVAGGSTDTQY
TRBV19	NA	TRBJ1-6	ASSDTGNDSPLH
TRBV7-6	NA	TRBJ1-2	ASSSFSGWGYT
TRBV4-3	NA	TRBJ2-5	ASSQVPAGSAETQY
TRBV18	NA	TRBJ2-5	ASSPIFRSETQY
TRBV28	NA	TRBJ1-5	ASTRTLLGNQPQH
TRBV2	NA	TRBJ2-5	ASSKELVGQETQY
TRBV7-2	NA	TRBJ2-7	ASSLKPPSTPPPYEQY
TRBV18	TRBD1	TRBJ1-2	ASSPQTGGNRNGYT
TRBV10-3	NA	TRBJ2-3	AISESILVTDTQY
TRBV19	NA	TRBJ2-7	ASSMSSERFYEQY
TRBV7-2	TRBD1	TRBJ1-5	ASSHPTGGSNQPQH
TRBV19	NA	TRBJ1-2	ASSPDRTDYGYT